This T cell receptor (beta chain) was captured by sequencing in a study of blood T cell repertoires in COVID-19. Overall study: Researchers got acute and convalescent COVID-19 samples from the United States, Italy and Spain. PBMCs, B-cell-depleted T cells, or T cells were the source of the cDNA or gDNA that made up the material.

Under the authors' procedure: Nucleated cell number was recorded as an estimate derived from reference gene primer amplification. Generated by immunoSEQ multiplex PCR, the TCRdb table keeps only in-frame clones and is missing some. That table is the source of V, J and clone size, and D and trimming were worked out from the DNA. This sample yields 240,000 or so clones, of which approximately 84% are seen a single time; around 2.8% belongs to the top ten. Between the trimmed V and J ends, which lost 5 bases and 8 bases, there was a span of 16 bases. CDR1 is MNHEY and CDR2 is SMNVEV in the germline V gene (reference sequence). This CDR3 is 14 amino acids long.

V is TRBV27 and J is TRBJ2-1; TRBD2 is a possible D gene (6 bases). The sample comprised peripheral blood. The clonotype was recovered from a woman younger than 45 who had recovered from COVID-19. CDR3 DNA: TGTGCCAGCAGTCCACTCCCCGGAGGGTATGAGCAGTTCTTC. It translates to CASSPLPGGYEQFF.